These T cell receptor beta chains were read from a single sample in a study of PD-L1 blockade in urothelial cancer. Measured with immunoSEQ multiplex PCR; TCRdb has only the in-frame clones, and not every one. The repertoire holds about 120,000 clones, with approximately 90% as singletons. The starting material was PBMCs, obtained around atezolizumab (anti-PD-L1) treatment. These receptors were obtained from a man in his fifties or sixties with urothelial cancer. Each CDR3 is given with its conserved first and last residue. A D gene is named only where the DNA matches it firmly. Size is omitted from some rows. Given values are once, few, many or a class for expanded clones.

D gene | clone size | J gene | V gene | CDR3 DNA | CDR3 protein
- | - | TRBJ1-2 | TRBV10-3 | TGTGCCATCAGCCCCTACGAACGGGGTGGCTACACCTTC | CAISPYERGGYTF
- | - | TRBJ2-3 | TRBV2 | TGTGCCAGCAGGCTTGTGGGCGGAGGCCCTAAGGGAGATACGCAGTATTTT | CASRLVGGGPKGDTQYF
TRBD1 | - | TRBJ2-5 | TRBV6-1 | TGTGCCAGCAGTGAAACAGGGACAGGGGGACAAGAGACCCAGTACTTC | CASSETGTGGQETQYF
- | - | TRBJ2-1 | TRBV7-3 | TGTGCCAGCAGCTTAACGCCTTTTGTAGGGGCTGGCTACAATGAGCAGTTCTTC | CASSLTPFVGAGYNEQFF
TRBD2 | few | TRBJ2-7 | TRBV7-2 | TGTGCCAGCAGCTTAGGTAGCGGGGGTCCCTACGAGCAGTACTTC | CASSLGSGGPYEQYF
TRBD1 | - | TRBJ1-5 | TRBV29-1 | TGCAGCGTCCGGGACAGTGATCAGCCCCAGCATTTT | CSVRDSDQPQHF
TRBD2 | - | TRBJ2-3 | TRBV2 | TGTGCCGCCAAAGCGGGAGAGATCACAGATACGCAGTATTTT | CAAKAGEITDTQYF
TRBD2 | - | TRBJ2-7 | TRBV28 | TGTGCCAGCGGACCGGGACTAGCGGGAGAGTACGAGCAGTACTTC | CASGPGLAGEYEQYF
TRBD1 | - | TRBJ1-2 | TRBV5-1 | TGCGCCAGCAGCTTGGGCACAGGGGGTTGGAGTGGCTACACCTTC | CASSLGTGGWSGYTF
TRBD1 | few | TRBJ2-7 | TRBV27 | TGTGCCAGCAGCAGACCGGGACAGGGAGCCTACGAGCAGTACTTC | CASSRPGQGAYEQYF
- | - | TRBJ2-7 | TRBV18 | TGTGCCAGCTCACCGGGGCAGGATTCTTTCGCCTACGAGCAGTACTTC | CASSPGQDSFAYEQYF
- | - | TRBJ1-1 | TRBV9 | TGTGCCAGCAGCGCCCAGCGGGGCACTGAAGCTTTCTTT | CASSAQRGTEAFF
TRBD1 | - | TRBJ1-2 | TRBV7-2 | TGTGCCAGCAGCGCCCGACAGGGCCCGGGCTACACCTTC | CASSARQGPGYTF
- | - | TRBJ2-2 | TRBV2 | TGTGCCAGCAGGCAGGGATTTCGCACCGGGGAGCTGTTTTTT | CASRQGFRTGELFF
TRBD2 | - | TRBJ2-1 | TRBV9 | TGTGCCAGCAGCGTAGATGGCGGGGGTATCGATGAGCAGTTCTTC | CASSVDGGGIDEQFF
- | - | TRBJ1-1 | TRBV21-1 | TGTGCCAGGTGGGTACAGGGGGCTTTAAACACTGAAGCTTTCTTT | CARWVQGALNTEAFF
TRBD1 | - | TRBJ2-7 | TRBV7-6 | TGTGCCAGCAGCTTGAACAGGGGGGTCTACGAGCAGTACTTC | CASSLNRGVYEQYF
- | - | TRBJ1-2 | TRBV28 | TGTGCCAGCAGTTTTAGTAGGGGTACGATTCCTGGCTACACCTTC | CASSFSRGTIPGYTF
TRBD2 | once | TRBJ2-1 | TRBV28 | TGTGCCAGCAGCCCCCGGAGAGCGGGAGGCTACAATGAGCAGTTCTTC | CASSPRRAGGYNEQFF
- | - | TRBJ2-1 | TRBV5-1 | TGCGCCAGCAGTTTGGCGACTAGTACCAATGAGCAGTTCTTC | CASSLATSTNEQFF